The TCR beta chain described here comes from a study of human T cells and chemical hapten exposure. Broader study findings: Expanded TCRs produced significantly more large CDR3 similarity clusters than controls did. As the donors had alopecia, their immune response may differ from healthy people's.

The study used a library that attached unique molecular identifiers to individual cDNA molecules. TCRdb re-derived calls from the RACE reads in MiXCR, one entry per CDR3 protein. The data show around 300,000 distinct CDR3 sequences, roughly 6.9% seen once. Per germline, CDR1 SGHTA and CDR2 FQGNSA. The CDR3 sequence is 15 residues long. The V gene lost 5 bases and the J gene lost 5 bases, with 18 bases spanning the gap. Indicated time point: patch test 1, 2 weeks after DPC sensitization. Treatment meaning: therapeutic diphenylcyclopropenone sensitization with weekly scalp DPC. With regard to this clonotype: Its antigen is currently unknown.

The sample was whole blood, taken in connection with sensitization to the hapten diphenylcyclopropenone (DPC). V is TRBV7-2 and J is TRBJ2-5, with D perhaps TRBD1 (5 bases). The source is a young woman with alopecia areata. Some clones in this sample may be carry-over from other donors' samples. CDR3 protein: CASSLRYLGQETQYF. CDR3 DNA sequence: TGTGCCAGCAGCCTGCGCTATTTGGGGCAGGAGACCCAGTACTTC. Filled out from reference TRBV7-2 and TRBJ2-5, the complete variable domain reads GAGVSQSPSNKVTEKGKDVELRCDPISGHTALYWYRQSLGQGLEFLIYFQGNSAPDKSGLPSDRFSAERTGGSVSTLTIQRTQQEDSAVYLCASSLRYLGQETQYFGPGTRLLVL.